Below, 17 T cell receptor beta chains from the same sample are listed, as sequenced in a study of PD-L1 blockade in urothelial cancer. TCRdb keeps only in-frame clones here, not all; method: immunoSEQ multiplex PCR. The table records around 30,000 clones, about 87% of them present only once. This specimen consisted of PBMCs, obtained around atezolizumab (anti-PD-L1) treatment. The receptors derive from a man over 45 with urothelial cancer.

The gene calls are TRBV9 and TRBJ2-5; TRBD1 is a possible D gene (6 bases). CDR1 and CDR2 from the germline V gene are SGDLS and YYNGEE. V gave up 3 bases and J gave up 1 base, with 10 bases separating them. There are 14 residues in the CDR3. The CDR3: CASSAQQGQETQYF. The CDR3 coding sequence is TGTGCCAGCAGCGCCCAACAGGGCCAAGAGACCCAGTACTTC.

The chain is built from TRBV5-8 and TRBJ1-3; 7 bases are shared with TRBD1. Germline values: CDR1 SGHTS, CDR2 YDEGEE. This CDR3 is 15 amino acids long. V lost 3 bases, J lost 6 bases, and 9 bases stayed unmatched. The CDR3 is CASSSGTAAPNTIYF. DNA for the CDR3: TGTGCCAGCAGCTCCGGGACAGCCGCGCCAAACACCATATATTTT.

V gene TRBV11-2 combines with J gene TRBJ2-1; D gene ambiguous. The CDR3 runs to 14 residues. The germline CDR1 and CDR2 sequences are SGHAT and FQNNGV. Trimming left V 3 bases short and J 8 bases short, with 14 bases between. This CDR3 is CASSFGVRSHEQFF. CDR3 in DNA: TGTGCCAGCAGCTTCGGTGTTCGATCCCATGAGCAGTTCTTC. The full variable domain, in which reference TRBV11-2 and TRBJ2-1 provide the parts outside the CDR3, is EAGVAQSPRYKIIEKRQSVAFWCNPISGHATLYWYQQILGQGPKLLIQFQNNGVVDDSQLPKDRFSAERLKGVDSTLKIQPAKLEDSAVYLCASSFGVRSHEQFFGPGTRLTVL.

In its sample, this clone was seen a few times. The V call is TRBV28, the J call TRBJ1-2; tentative D call: TRBD1 (5 bases). V lost 7 bases and J lost 8, with 14 bases in between. This CDR3 is built from 12 residues. Germline assignment: CDR1 MDHEN and CDR2 SYDVKM. CDR3 DNA sequence: TGTGCCAGCAAAAACCGGGGGAGAGGCTACACCTTC. It translates to CASKNRGRGYTF.

The gene calls are TRBV5-4 and TRBJ1-3, with D maybe TRBD1 (6 bases). The CDR3 totals 18 residues. The germline gives CDR1 SGHNT, CDR2 YYREEE (reference sequence). V was cut by 4 bases and J by 0 bases, with 20 bases left in between. The CDR3 sequence is CASSPPGHSTGSGNTIYF. CDR3 coding DNA: TGTGCCAGCAGCCCCCCGGGACACTCGACCGGCTCTGGAAACACCATATATTTT.

The V gene is TRBV9, the J gene TRBJ2-4; D unresolved. Germline V CDR1 and CDR2: SGDLS, YYNGEE. Trimming stripped 0 bases from V and 0 bases from J, with 7 bases between. This CDR3 is built from 15 residues. The CDR3 spells CASSVGAVAKNIQYF. In DNA form, the CDR3 reads TGTGCCAGCAGCGTAGGAGCCGTAGCCAAAAACATTCAGTACTTC.

This chain's CDR3 is CASSLRATGKETQYF. CDR3 nucleotide sequence: TGTGCCAGCAGCTTACGCGCAACGGGGAAAGAGACCCAGTACTTC. The V and J genes are TRBV7-9 and TRBJ2-5; the D gene is possibly TRBD2 (5 bases). This CDR3 spans 15 amino acids. Germline V gives CDR1 SEHNR, CDR2 FQNEAQ (reference sequence). The V and J ends lost 2 bases and 3 bases respectively, with 13 bases between them.

CDR3 in amino acids: CASSALQGAGETQYF. Here the CDR3 DNA reads TGTGCCAGCAGTGCCCTACAGGGGGCTGGGGAGACCCAGTACTTC. The chain combines TRBV25-1 with TRBJ2-5; 9 nucleotides line up with TRBD1. The trim removed 4 bases at V and 5 bases at J, leaving 8 bases unmatched. Germline lookup yields CDR1 MGHDK and CDR2 SYGVNS. The CDR3 sequence is 15 residues long.

The chain employs TRBV12-5 and TRBJ2-7; 11 nucleotides agree with TRBD2. This CDR3 contains 18 residues. Germline CDR1 LGHNT, CDR2 FRNRAP. J was trimmed by 5 bases and V by 3 bases; bases with no gene match: 15. The CDR3 DNA is TGTGCTAGTGGTTTTGAACCCGGGACTAGCGGAGGCATCCACGAGCAGTACTTC. Amino acid sequence: CASGFEPGTSGGIHEQYF. Full variable domain (rest looked up from reference TRBV12-5 and TRBJ2-7): DARVTQTPRHKVTEMGQEVTMRCQPILGHNTVFWYRQTMMQGLELLAYFRNRAPLDDSGMPKDRFSAEMPDATLATLKIQPSEPRDSAVYFCASGFEPGTSGGIHEQYFGPGTRLTVT.

This chain links TRBV28 with TRBJ2-5; unclear D gene. The CDR3 length is 14 residues. Trimming took off 5 bases at V and 8 bases at J, with 18 bases between the two ends. Germline loops: CDR1 MDHEN, CDR2 SYDVKM. For the CDR3, the DNA is TGTGCCAGCAGTGAGGCTAGAGCCCAGAAAACCCAGTACTTC. Translating gives CASSEARAQKTQYF.

The rearrangement links TRBV6-6 to TRBJ1-2; D uncertain. This CDR3 has 12 amino acids. Trimming took 7 bases from V and 6 from J, leaving 12 bases between them. In germline, CDR1 is MNHNY, CDR2 SVGAGI (reference sequence). CDR3 DNA sequence: TGTGCCAGCACCAAACTACGTGATGGCTACACCTTC. Translation: CASTKLRDGYTF.

V is TRBV11-2 and J is TRBJ2-2, with D maybe TRBD2 (5 bases). Germline CDR1 SGHAT, CDR2 FQNNGV. V lost 5 bases, J lost 8 bases, and 9 bases lay in between. The CDR3 spans 12 residues. In DNA, the CDR3 is TGTGCCAGCAGCGTCCCGGGGGGGGAGCTGTTTTTT. Its translation is CASSVPGGELFF. The whole variable domain, filled in from reference TRBV11-2 and TRBJ2-2, reads EAGVAQSPRYKIIEKRQSVAFWCNPISGHATLYWYQQILGQGPKLLIQFQNNGVVDDSQLPKDRFSAERLKGVDSTLKIQPAKLEDSAVYLCASSVPGGELFFGEGSRLTVL.

The chain has TRBV10-1 and TRBJ2-1; 15 nucleotides align to TRBD2. Germline V gene lookup returns CDR1 WNHNN and CDR2 SYGVQD (reference sequence). The ends lost 2 bases at V and 14 bases at J; junction bases unmatched: 4. The CDR3 length is 14 residues. In DNA form, the CDR3 reads TGCGCCAGCAGTGAGGGACTAGCGGGGGGGCCGAAGTTCTTC. Translating it yields CASSEGLAGGPKFF.

The J gene is TRBJ2-1, the V gene TRBV28, with 11 bases that match TRBD2. CDR1 and CDR2 from the germline V gene are MDHEN and SYDVKM. This CDR3 comprises 17 residues. The ends lost 2 bases at V and 3 bases at J; junction bases unmatched: 6. Here the CDR3 DNA reads TGTGCCAGCAGTTTAGGGGCTAGCGGGAGGATCTACAATGAGCAGTTCTTC. Protein sequence: CASSLGASGRIYNEQFF.

The J gene is TRBJ2-5, the V gene TRBV6-5; TRBD1 is a possible D gene (6 bases). V lost 0 bases and J lost 4, with 12 bases in between. Germline V gives CDR1 MNHEY, CDR2 SVGAGI. CDR3 length: 15 residues. CDR3 nucleotides: TGTGCCAGCAGTTACTCTACGACAGGTACAGAGACCCAGTACTTC. Translated: CASSYSTTGTETQYF.

This chain uses TRBV4-2 with TRBJ1-4; D might be TRBD1 (5 bases). The CDR3 loop spans 15 amino acids. V dropped 0 bases and J dropped 3 bases, with 8 bases sitting between them. Germline-derived CDR1 and CDR2 are LGHNA and YNFKEQ. CDR3 coding DNA: TGTGCCAGCAGCCAAGAGGGGGGATCTAATGAAAAACTGTTTTTT. As protein: CASSQEGGSNEKLFF.

The chain recombines TRBV14 with TRBJ2-2; no firm D call. The CDR3 runs to 17 residues. V dropped 0 bases and J dropped 5 bases, with 16 bases sitting between them. Germline V lookup: CDR1 SGHDN, CDR2 FVKESK. CDR3 residues: CASSQDSTMQWTGELFF. CDR3 bases: TGTGCCAGCAGCCAAGATTCCACCATGCAGTGGACCGGGGAGCTGTTTTTT.